These 29 T cell receptor beta chains share one sample of origin, sequenced in a study of blood T cell repertoires in COVID-19. The assay was immunoSEQ multiplex PCR, and TCRdb's table has in-frame clones only and misses some. The sample includes under 200,000 clones, around 83% of them seen just once. Sample: peripheral blood. The receptor set was obtained from a man in his late teens or twenties with acute or convalescent COVID-19.

V is TRBV7-9 and J is TRBJ1-3; 9 nucleotides align to TRBD1. CDR3 size: 16 residues. Germline V CDR1 and CDR2: SEHNR, FQNEAQ (reference sequence). Trimming took 1 base from V and 4 from J; bases not matched to a gene: 5. The CDR3 DNA follows: TGTGCCAGCAGCTTAGATGGGACAGGGACGGGAAACACCATATATTTT. Protein: CASSLDGTGTGNTIYF.

The chain is built from TRBV6-6 and TRBJ2-2; a possible D gene is TRBD1 (5 bases). V was shortened by 5 bases and J by 5 bases, with 9 bases between the two germline ends. The V gene's germline CDR1 is MNHNY and CDR2 SVGAGI (reference sequence). There are 13 residues in the CDR3. The CDR3 nucleotides read TGTGCCAGCAGTGTCAGGGTAACCGGGGAGCTGTTTTTT. Amino acid sequence: CASSVRVTGELFF.

V usage is TRBV21-1 and J usage is TRBJ1-5; the table's D call, TRBD1, has no DNA check behind it. TRBV21-1 is tagged as a pseudogene. The CDR3 runs to 15 residues. The CDR3 DNA reads as TGTGCCAGCGTTCAGTCTTCTTATAGCAATCAGCCCCAGCATTTT. Its translation: CASVQSSYSNQPQHF.

This chain links TRBV3-1 (or the pseudogene TRBV3-2) with TRBJ2-1, with TRBD2 matching 8 bases. The V gene's germline CDR1 is LGHDT and CDR2 YNNKEL (reference sequence). This CDR3 spans 15 amino acids. J was trimmed by 0 bases and V by 4 bases; bases with no gene match: 2. The CDR3 nucleotides read TGTGCCAGCAGCCTCGGGGGGGCCTCCTACAATGAGCAGTTCTTC. Residues: CASSLGGASYNEQFF.

This clone has just a few counts. The CDR3 DNA reads as TGTGCCAGTAGTACACAGGGAGTTAAGAACTATGGCTACACCTTC. Protein product: CASSTQGVKNYGYTF. The V call is TRBV19, the J call TRBJ1-2; tentative D call: TRBD1 (6 bases). The V end lost 4 bases, the J end lost 2 bases, and 14 bases lay between the germline ends. The germline V gene has CDR1 LNHDA and CDR2 SQIVND (reference sequence). This CDR3 region has 15 residues.

The chain links TRBV19 to TRBJ1-1; TRBD1 matches at 9 bases. The ends lost 3 bases at V and 1 base at J; junction bases unmatched: 0. The CDR3 totals 14 residues. Germline CDR1 reads LNHDA; CDR2 reads SQIVND (reference sequence). The CDR3 DNA is TGTGCCAGTAGTATGGACAGGGGGAACACTGAAGCTTTCTTT. Protein sequence: CASSMDRGNTEAFF.

The V gene is TRBV12-3 or TRBV12-4, the J gene TRBJ2-7; D may be TRBD1 (6 bases). The CDR3 has 13 amino acids. V lost 5 bases and J 2 bases, leaving 10 bases between the germline ends. The CDR3 nucleotides read TGTGCCAGCAGTCCCGGGACACCCTACGAGCAGTACTTC. As protein: CASSPGTPYEQYF.

The table lists this clone with a count of one. J is TRBJ2-2 and V is TRBV24-1; the D is unclear. The germline CDR1 and CDR2 sequences are KGHDR and SFDVKD. V dropped 4 bases and J dropped 2 bases, with 16 bases sitting between them. The CDR3 loop spans 17 amino acids. This chain's CDR3 is CATSEPLTETNTGELFF. In DNA, the CDR3 is TGTGCCACCAGTGAACCTCTCACGGAGACTAACACCGGGGAGCTGTTTTTT.

Written as DNA, the CDR3 is TGTGCCAGCAGCGCCGCAGGGGGCCTAGATAGCTATGGCTACACCTTC. Translating gives CASSAAGGLDSYGYTF. J is TRBJ1-2 and V is TRBV7-2; TRBD1 matches 8 bases. Trimming cost V 5 bases and J 4 bases; bases outside gene matches: 12. Germline assignment: CDR1 SGHTA and CDR2 FQGNSA. CDR3 length equals 16 residues.

This chain links TRBV18 with TRBJ1-3, with D perhaps TRBD1 (6 bases). CDR3 length: 12 amino acids. With 5 bases removed from V and 8 bases from J, the gap between germline ends came to 10 bases. Germline V gene sequence: CDR1 KGHSH, CDR2 LQKENI. CDR3 region: CASSKQGDTIYF. CDR3 DNA: TGTGCCAGCTCAAAACAGGGAGACACCATATATTTT.

The chain recombines TRBV6-5 with TRBJ1-6, with D unclear. The V gene's germline CDR1 is MNHEY and CDR2 SVGAGI. Trimming left V 8 bases short and J 3 bases short, with 8 bases between. CDR3 length: 13 amino acids. The CDR3 nucleotides are TGTGCCAGCGGTCTGAGCTATAATTCACCCCTCCACTTT. Its translation is CASGLSYNSPLHF.

A few counts support this clone. The V gene is TRBV7-9, the J gene TRBJ2-5, with TRBD1 matching over 9 bases. Trimming at V came to 1 base and at J to 6 bases, leaving 3 bases not matched to a gene. CDR1 is SEHNR and CDR2 is FQNEAQ in the germline V gene (reference sequence). This CDR3 comprises 14 residues. As DNA, the CDR3 is TGTGCCAGCAGCTTAGTAGACAGGGGGAAGACCCAGTACTTC. Translated: CASSLVDRGKTQYF.

As concerns this clone: Other DNA sequences in this sample translate to the same CDR3. The chain is built from TRBV30 and TRBJ2-5; 7 nucleotides match TRBD1. Trimming removed 0 bases from V and 4 bases from J; junction bases left unmatched: 5. This CDR3 has 14 residues. The germline V gene has CDR1 GTSNPN and CDR2 SVGIG (reference sequence). CDR3 in DNA: TGTGCCTGGAGTGTACGACAGGGTGGAGAGACCCAGTACTTC. Amino acids: CAWSVRQGGETQYF.

V is TRBV30 and J is TRBJ1-2, with D tentatively TRBD1 (5 bases). The CDR3 totals 13 residues. Per the germline V gene, CDR1 is GTSNPN and CDR2 is SVGIG (reference sequence). Trimming shortened V by 7 bases and J by 4 bases, and 16 bases separated the two germline ends. Written as DNA, the CDR3 is TGTGCCTCCATAATGCGGGGGGGCTATGGCTACACCTTC. Its translation: CASIMRGGYGYTF. The full variable domain, with the rest looked up from reference TRBV30 and TRBJ1-2, is SQTIHQWPATLVQPVGSPLSLECTVEGTSNPNLYWYRQAAGRGLQLLFYSVGIGQISSEVPQNLSASRPQDRQFILSSKKLLLSDSGFYLCASIMRGGYGYTFGSGTRLTVV.

This chain links TRBV11-2 with TRBJ2-1; TRBD1 aligns across 12 bases. From germline, CDR1 is SGHAT and CDR2 FQNNGV. V was clipped by 2 bases and J by 6 bases; unmatched bases: 11. The CDR3 totals 18 residues. CDR3 bases: TGTGCCAGCAGCTTATGGGACAGGGGGCCGGTTACATTCAATGAGCAGTTCTTC. This codes for CASSLWDRGPVTFNEQFF.

This clone has a single count. In nucleotides, the CDR3 is TGTGCCAGTAGGGGACTAGCGGGGCACTCCTACAATGAGCAGTTCTTC. It translates to CASRGLAGHSYNEQFF. The chain combines TRBV19 with TRBJ2-1; 13 bases match TRBD2. Germline assignment: CDR1 LNHDA and CDR2 SQIVND (reference sequence). V lost 6 bases to trimming and J lost 0 bases; unmatched junction nucleotides: 2. The CDR3 spans 16 residues.

This chain's CDR3 is CASSESNTYEQYV. The CDR3 coding sequence is TGTGCCAGCAGTGAGTCTAATACCTACGAGCAGTACGTC. This rearrangement joins TRBV6-1 to TRBJ2-7; D unclear. Trimming cost V 3 bases and J 2 bases, with 8 bases left between them. The CDR3 runs 13 residues. Germline loops: CDR1 MNHNS, CDR2 SASEGT.

The rearrangement joins TRBV6-6 to TRBJ1-1; 8 bases are a match to TRBD1. The length of the CDR3 is 12 residues. In germline, CDR1 is MNHNY, CDR2 SVGAGI (reference sequence). The V segment lost 8 bases and the J segment 5 bases; nucleotides outside the gene matches: 4. The CDR3 protein is CASSRGQTEAFF. Here the CDR3 DNA reads TGTGCCAGCTCCAGGGGGCAAACTGAAGCTTTCTTT.

The V call is TRBV19, the J call TRBJ1-2; no firm D call. With 5 bases removed from V and 7 bases from J, the gap between germline ends came to 8 bases. The CDR3 sequence is 11 residues long. The germline V gene encodes CDR1 LNHDA and CDR2 SQIVND (reference sequence). Here the CDR3 reads CASSSSRGYTF. DNA of the CDR3: TGTGCCAGTAGTTCTTCCCGTGGCTACACCTTC.

The rearrangement uses TRBV3-1 (or the pseudogene TRBV3-2) and TRBJ2-5; 9 positions match TRBD2. The CDR3 is 15 amino acids. The germline V gene encodes CDR1 LGHDT and CDR2 YNNKEL (reference sequence). The trim removed 7 bases at V and 4 bases at J, leaving 10 bases unmatched. The CDR3 DNA is TGTGCCAGCACCCTAGCGGGGCAGTCGGTAGAGACCCAGTACTTC. Translated, it gives CASTLAGQSVETQYF.

This chain links TRBV5-8 with TRBJ2-2; D may be TRBD1 (5 bases). The V gene lost 6 bases and the J gene lost 1 base, with 13 bases spanning the gap. CDR1 and CDR2 from the germline V gene are SGHTS and YDEGEE. This CDR3 spans 15 amino acids. CDR3 loop: CASTFLGRNTGELFF. CDR3 sequence (DNA): TGTGCCAGCACCTTTCTGGGGCGGAACACCGGGGAGCTGTTTTTT. The whole variable domain, remainder taken from reference TRBV5-8 and TRBJ2-2, is EAGVTQSPTHLIKTRGQQATLRCSPISGHTSVYWYQQALGLGLQFLLWYDEGEERNRGNFPPRFSGRQFPNYSSELNVNALELEDSALYLCASTFLGRNTGELFFGEGSRLTVL.

This rearrangement joins TRBV7-2 to TRBJ2-1; D unresolved. CDR3 size: 15 residues. Germline V lookup: CDR1 SGHTA, CDR2 FQGNSA. The germline V and J ends were trimmed by 1 base and 0 bases, with 7 bases remaining between them. DNA of the CDR3: TGTGCCAGCAGCTTAGATTCCTACTCCTACAATGAGCAGTTCTTC. It is translated as CASSLDSYSYNEQFF.

CDR3 DNA: TGCGCCAGCAGCCGGGACTATGATGGCTACACCTTC. This encodes CASSRDYDGYTF. The chain joins TRBV5-1 to TRBJ1-2, with D perhaps matching TRBD1 (5 bases). The CDR3 has 12 residues. Trimming took 4 bases from V and 6 from J, leaving 10 bases between them. From germline, CDR1 is SGHRS and CDR2 YFSETQ.

The J gene is TRBJ1-2, the V gene TRBV12-3 or TRBV12-4; TRBD1 is a possible D gene (5 bases). V lost 5 bases, J lost 7 bases, and 14 bases lay in between. This CDR3 contains 13 residues. In DNA, the CDR3 is TGTGCCAGCAGTCGACAGTCTGCAGGTGGCTACACCTTC. Its translation is CASSRQSAGGYTF.

The V call is TRBV5-1, the J call TRBJ2-6, with unresolved D. The germline V gene has CDR1 SGHRS and CDR2 YFSETQ. The CDR3 is made up of 14 amino acids. Trimming cost V 5 bases and J 1 base, with 7 bases left between them. The CDR3 DNA sequence: TGCGCCAGCAGTCCGGGTTCTGGGGCCAACGTCCTGACTTTC. This codes for CASSPGSGANVLTF.

The rearrangement joins TRBV5-1 to TRBJ1-1, with TRBD1 matching over 7 bases. CDR3 length equals 15 residues. Germline lookup yields CDR1 SGHRS and CDR2 YFSETQ. J gave up 1 base and V 4 bases, and 7 bases lay outside the gene matches. As DNA, the CDR3 is TGCGCCAGCAGCCAAGGGGACAGTCGGAACACTGAAGCTTTCTTT. Protein sequence: CASSQGDSRNTEAFF.

The chain combines TRBV2 with TRBJ2-3; D remains unclear. The CDR3 contains 14 residues. V shed 8 bases and J shed 0 bases, with 12 bases lying between them. Germline V lookup: CDR1 SNHLY, CDR2 FYNNEI. The CDR3 coding sequence is TGTGCCAGCCCACCGGGTTCAAGCACAGATACGCAGTATTTT. Translated, it gives CASPPGSSTDTQYF.

This chain connects TRBV14 to TRBJ1-2, with unresolved D. Germline loops: CDR1 SGHDN, CDR2 FVKESK. The CDR3 is 15 residues long. V was clipped by 4 bases and J by 0 bases, with 12 bases between them. The CDR3 spells CASSPWAGANYGYTF. In nucleotides, the CDR3 is TGTGCCAGCAGCCCCTGGGCGGGAGCTAACTATGGCTACACCTTC.

This clone was seen only a few times. The chain is built from TRBV5-4 and TRBJ1-4, with D possibly TRBD1 on 6 matching bases. The V gene lost 0 bases and the J gene lost 5 bases, with 11 bases spanning the gap. CDR1 SGHNT and CDR2 YYREEE come from the germline V gene (reference sequence). The CDR3 runs 15 residues. The CDR3 protein is CASSLEQGRNEKLFF. In DNA, the CDR3 is TGTGCCAGCAGCTTGGAGCAGGGGCGCAATGAAAAACTGTTTTTT.